This is a list of T cell receptor beta chains from one sample in a study of shared clonotypes between healthy human individuals. Only in-frame clones appear in the TCRdb table, and some are missing; sequencing was by immunoSEQ multiplex PCR. Here the sample spans a few million clones, around nine tenths being singletons. Sequenced: naive CD4+ T cells sorted from blood. These receptors came from a man aged 18-30 years in good health. The CDR3 runs from the conserved cysteine through the conserved F or W. The D gene is left open where the match is weak. Clone size is shown for a subset of rows, as once, few, many or a class of expanded clone.

D gene: NA; V gene: TRBV6-1; clone size: NA; J gene: TRBJ1-5; CDR3 DNA: TGTGCCAGCAGTGAAGCGGGAGCAATTTGGGGTTTGGCGGGCAATCAGCCCCAGCATTTT; CDR3 protein: CASSEAGAIWGLAGNQPQHF
D gene: TRBD1; V gene: TRBV7-9; clone size: once; J gene: TRBJ2-5; CDR3 DNA: TGTGCCAGCAGCTACCTGTCACAGGGGGCGCGTGAGACCCAGTACTTC; CDR3 protein: CASSYLSQGARETQYF
D gene: NA; V gene: TRBV5-1; clone size: NA; J gene: TRBJ2-5; CDR3 DNA: TGCGCCAGCAGCCCGACTGGTGGGCAAGAGACCCAGTACTTC; CDR3 protein: CASSPTGGQETQYF
D gene: NA; V gene: TRBV19; clone size: NA; J gene: TRBJ2-2; CDR3 DNA: TGTGCCAGTAAGAGGGGACCTTCGAACACCGGGGAGCTGTTTTTT; CDR3 protein: CASKRGPSNTGELFF
D gene: NA; V gene: TRBV27; clone size: NA; J gene: TRBJ2-5; CDR3 DNA: TGTGCCAGCAGTTTCTGGACTTCGGCCGGGGAGACCCAGTACTTC; CDR3 protein: CASSFWTSAGETQYF
D gene: TRBD1; V gene: TRBV11-2; clone size: NA; J gene: TRBJ2-5; CDR3 DNA: TGTGCCAGCAGGCTGACAGGGGAAGAGACCCAGTACTTC; CDR3 protein: CASRLTGEETQYF
D gene: NA; V gene: TRBV5-4; clone size: NA; J gene: TRBJ2-1; CDR3 DNA: TGTGCCAGCAGCGAGGAAGCGTACAATGAGCAGTTCTTC; CDR3 protein: CASSEEAYNEQFF
D gene: TRBD2; V gene: TRBV9; clone size: NA; J gene: TRBJ2-1; CDR3 DNA: TGTGCCAGCAGCGGACCAATCGGGACTAGCTCCTACAATGAGCAGTTCTTC; CDR3 protein: CASSGPIGTSSYNEQFF
D gene: NA; V gene: TRBV19; clone size: NA; J gene: TRBJ2-2; CDR3 DNA: TGTGCCAGTAAACGGGAGGGACAGTTAGGCACCGGGGAGCTGTTTTTT; CDR3 protein: CASKREGQLGTGELFF
D gene: TRBD2; V gene: TRBV6-5; clone size: NA; J gene: TRBJ2-2; CDR3 DNA: TGTGCCAGCACCCGAGCGGGAGAGGAGCTGTTTTTT; CDR3 protein: CASTRAGEELFF
D gene: NA; V gene: TRBV30; clone size: NA; J gene: TRBJ1-2; CDR3 DNA: TGTGCCTGGATTCCGGGTCGGGACTATGGCTACACCTTC; CDR3 protein: CAWIPGRDYGYTF
D gene: NA; V gene: TRBV5-1; clone size: NA; J gene: TRBJ1-4; CDR3 DNA: TGCGCCAGCAGCTTGGGCAGGGGTGGCGAAAAACTGTTTTTT; CDR3 protein: CASSLGRGGEKLFF
D gene: NA; V gene: TRBV9; clone size: NA; J gene: TRBJ2-7; CDR3 DNA: TGTGCCAGCAGCGTAGGGGCCGGGGCCTACGAGCAGTACTTC; CDR3 protein: CASSVGAGAYEQYF
D gene: NA; V gene: TRBV6-1; clone size: NA; J gene: TRBJ2-1; CDR3 DNA: TGTGCCAGCAGTTCCGGGACCTACAATGAGCAGTTCTTC; CDR3 protein: CASSSGTYNEQFF
D gene: NA; V gene: TRBV5-8; clone size: NA; J gene: TRBJ2-5; CDR3 DNA: TGTGCCAGCCTCCGACTAGTGGAGACCCAGTACTTC; CDR3 protein: CASLRLVETQYF
D gene: NA; V gene: TRBV30; clone size: NA; J gene: TRBJ1-4; CDR3 DNA: TGTGCCTGGGGAATAAAGGAAAAACTGTTTTTT; CDR3 protein: CAWGIKEKLFF
D gene: NA; V gene: TRBV18; clone size: NA; J gene: TRBJ1-2; CDR3 DNA: TGTGCCAGCTCACCACCGGGGGCTGGGGGCTACACCTTC; CDR3 protein: CASSPPGAGGYTF
D gene: TRBD1; V gene: TRBV6-5; clone size: few; J gene: TRBJ1-6; CDR3 DNA: TGTGCCAGCAGGACAGGGGGCATTTCACCCCTCCACTTT; CDR3 protein: CASRTGGISPLHF
D gene: TRBD1; V gene: TRBV6-1; clone size: NA; J gene: TRBJ2-4; CDR3 DNA: TGTGCCAGCAGGTCTGACAGGGTAACCATTCAGTACTTC; CDR3 protein: CASRSDRVTIQYF
D gene: NA; V gene: TRBV6-1; clone size: NA; J gene: TRBJ1-3; CDR3 DNA: TGTGCCAGCAGTGAAGCTGGGATCTCTGGAAACACCATATATTTT; CDR3 protein: CASSEAGISGNTIYF
D gene: TRBD1; V gene: TRBV5-1; clone size: NA; J gene: TRBJ2-4; CDR3 DNA: TGCGCCAGCAGCACGGGACAGGGACTAGCCAAAAACATTCAGTACTTC; CDR3 protein: CASSTGQGLAKNIQYF
D gene: TRBD2; V gene: TRBV19; clone size: few; J gene: TRBJ2-1; CDR3 DNA: TGTGCCAGTAGCTCTAGCGGGAGTAGCCACAATGAGCAGTTCTTC; CDR3 protein: CASSSSGSSHNEQFF
D gene: TRBD2; V gene: TRBV28; clone size: NA; J gene: TRBJ2-7; CDR3 DNA: TGTGCCAGCAGTTCCCGACTAGCGGGGGAAGGAACCTACGAGCAGTACTTC; CDR3 protein: CASSSRLAGEGTYEQYF
D gene: NA; V gene: TRBV11-2; clone size: NA; J gene: TRBJ2-6; CDR3 DNA: TGTGCCAGCAGCTTAGATTGGAGCCGAAGCTCTGGGGCCAACGTCCTGACTTTC; CDR3 protein: CASSLDWSRSSGANVLTF
D gene: NA; V gene: TRBV30; clone size: NA; J gene: TRBJ2-7; CDR3 DNA: TGTGCCTGGAGTGTTGGCGCAGGGAAGGGGCAGCAGTACTTC; CDR3 protein: CAWSVGAGKGQQYF
D gene: NA; V gene: TRBV5-1; clone size: NA; J gene: TRBJ2-1; CDR3 DNA: TGCGCCAGCAGCTTGGCCAAGATAGGGACGAATGAGCAGTTCTTC; CDR3 protein: CASSLAKIGTNEQFF
D gene: NA; V gene: TRBV9; clone size: NA; J gene: TRBJ2-1; CDR3 DNA: TGTGCCAGCAGCGTAGTGAGGGGAGGTGAGCAGTTCTTC; CDR3 protein: CASSVVRGGEQFF
D gene: NA; V gene: TRBV29-1; clone size: NA; J gene: TRBJ2-1; CDR3 DNA: TGCAGCGTTTCACCGAGTTCGCCCGATGAGCAGTTCTTC; CDR3 protein: CSVSPSSPDEQFF
D gene: NA; V gene: TRBV9; clone size: few; J gene: TRBJ1-1; CDR3 DNA: TGTGCCAGCAGCGTAGTGGGGGTCACTGAAGCTTTCTTT; CDR3 protein: CASSVVGVTEAFF
D gene: TRBD1; V gene: TRBV6-1; clone size: NA; J gene: TRBJ1-2; CDR3 DNA: TGTGCCAGCAGTGGGGACAGCCCCCGTGGCACCTTC; CDR3 protein: CASSGDSPRGTF
D gene: NA; V gene: TRBV4-1; clone size: once; J gene: TRBJ1-1; CDR3 DNA: TGCGCCAGCAGCCAAGATGGGGGCCGGGGGGAGAACACTGAAGCTTTCTTT; CDR3 protein: CASSQDGGRGENTEAFF
D gene: TRBD2; V gene: TRBV28; clone size: NA; J gene: TRBJ2-7; CDR3 DNA: TGTGCCAGCACCCCAGTGGGCGCGGGAGGTCCCGAGCAGTACTTC; CDR3 protein: CASTPVGAGGPEQYF
D gene: NA; V gene: TRBV27; clone size: NA; J gene: TRBJ2-6; CDR3 DNA: TGTGCCAGCGGGCGCCCAGTGAACGGGGCCAACGTCCTGACTTTC; CDR3 protein: CASGRPVNGANVLTF
D gene: NA; V gene: TRBV5-1; clone size: NA; J gene: TRBJ2-6; CDR3 DNA: TGCGCCAGCAGCTTGGAGGGCCTCTCTGGGGCCAACGTCCTGACTTTC; CDR3 protein: CASSLEGLSGANVLTF
D gene: TRBD2; V gene: TRBV4-2; clone size: NA; J gene: TRBJ2-3; CDR3 DNA: TGTGCCAGCAGCCAAGATCTTCGAAGCGGGGGGAGCACAGATACGCAGTATTTT; CDR3 protein: CASSQDLRSGGSTDTQYF
D gene: TRBD2; V gene: TRBV2; clone size: NA; J gene: TRBJ2-1; CDR3 DNA: TGTGCCAGCAGCCCCCGGGGGGGGAGGTTGGGCAATGAGCAGTTCTTC; CDR3 protein: CASSPRGGRLGNEQFF
D gene: NA; V gene: TRBV27; clone size: NA; J gene: TRBJ2-7; CDR3 DNA: TGTGCCAGCAGTTTAAAGCGGGTTGGGTCCTACGAGCAGTACTTC; CDR3 protein: CASSLKRVGSYEQYF
D gene: NA; V gene: TRBV7-9; clone size: NA; J gene: TRBJ1-1; CDR3 DNA: TGTGCCAGCAGCGGCCTGGCAGGGCGGAGGACTGAAGCTTTCTTT; CDR3 protein: CASSGLAGRRTEAFF
D gene: NA; V gene: TRBV29-1; clone size: NA; J gene: TRBJ2-3; CDR3 DNA: TGCAGCGTTGAAAGGGTAGATACGCAGTATTTT; CDR3 protein: CSVERVDTQYF